This T cell receptor beta chain comes out of a study of cytomegalovirus exposure and HLA in healthy donors. The CDR3 is 12 residues long. Losses at the gene ends were 6 bases for V and 4 bases for J; bases not matched to a gene: 2. The V gene's germline CDR1 is LNHDA and CDR2 SQIVND (reference sequence). Both 60 Vbeta primers and 13 Jbeta primers went into the PCR. Method: immunoSEQ multiplex PCR; TCRdb's copy keeps in-frame clones and lacks some. The table lists 100,000 to 150,000 clones, 81% of them singletons. This clone was seen more than once but under ten times. The rearrangement joins TRBV19 to TRBJ1-2; 7 bases align to TRBD1. Input material: PBMCs. This TCR was recovered from a man aged 18 to 30 in good health and CMV-seronegative. CDR3 region: CASRGTVYGYTF. The CDR3 DNA is TGTGCCAGTAGGGGGACAGTCTATGGCTACACCTTC.